This TCR beta chain was identified in a study of regulatory T cells in long-lasting Graves disease. Through Arm-PCR of CDR3 regions and iRepertoire HTBI primers, TCR beta libraries were built. TCRdb re-called the multiplex PCR reads through MiXCR, storing one row per CDR3 protein. The sample comprises about 470,000 distinct CDR3 sequences, about a fifth of which are singletons, and 7% to 9% rests with the top ten. This CDR3 is built from 14 residues. CDR1 and CDR2 (germline): MNHNS, SASEGT. The V segment lost 7 bases and the J segment 5 bases; nucleotides outside the gene matches: 10. This clonotype has at least ten counts. Time point here: persistent/refractory GD, antithyroid drugs over 5 years with positive TRAb. PBMC-derived RNA was used for the TCR library.

Here the sequenced sample was peripheral blood mononuclear cells (PBMCs), taken when the disease was refractory, from a patient treated with antithyroid drugs. This TCR was recovered from a female donor with Graves disease. This rearrangement joins TRBV6-1 to TRBJ1-2, with 7 nucleotides matching TRBD1. The CDR3 is CASTMGQLAYGYTF. CDR3 sequence (DNA): TGTGCCAGCACTATGGGACAGCTCGCATATGGCTACACCTTC.